The TCR beta chain under discussion was sequenced for a study of blood T cells in healthy people across ages. The CDR3 extends over 14 amino acids. The ends were cut back, 2 bases at V and 3 bases at J, with 7 bases in the middle. The germline V gene has CDR1 MGHRA and CDR2 YSYEKL. Using a J-beta primer mix together with a sample-barcoded 5' primer, a second PCR was run for about 6 to 12 cycles. Every cDNA molecule carried a tag from a template-switch adaptor bearing 12 random nucleotides. One entry per CDR3 protein, called by TCRdb with MiXCR from the 5' RACE reads. The sample has 1.5 million to 2 million distinct CDR3 sequences, roughly 43% seen once. Of note for this clonotype: Its target is not known.

Regarding the study as a whole: While age rose, TCR beta diversity per million T cells dropped in a roughly linear way.

This chain joins TRBV4-1 and TRBJ1-4; D remains ambiguous. The receptor was derived from a human donor in good health. The sequenced sample consisted of blood. In DNA form, the CDR3 reads TGCGCCAGCAGCCAACCGACGCCTAATGAAAAACTGTTTTTT. As protein: CASSQPTPNEKLFF.